The present T cell receptor (beta chain) was sequenced within a study of T-cell memory formation after mild COVID-19 (dated by TCRdb to the early 2020s). For the wider study: Most TCR sequence clusters were specific to one of the two donors. In two donors, T-cell clones that expanded and contracted after mild COVID-19 were tracked by sequencing TCRalpha and TCRbeta repertoires over time. The cohort comprised two young, previously healthy adult volunteers, one female and one male. Results and caveats for the whole study, not just this receptor: Contracting CD4+ clones were found mainly in CM and EM memory subsets, while CD8+ clones were enriched in EMRA. SARS-CoV-2 specificity was not confirmed for the second-wave clones peaking on day 37. The detection of some responding clones in pre-infection memory suggests that pre-existing cross-reactive memory T cells joined the SARS-CoV-2 response. Only a couple of mild cases were covered by the study, and larger cohorts that include severe cases with pre-infection samples were considered necessary. Clones contracting from day 15 to 85 had balanced CD4/CD8 phenotypes, while a second wave expanding from day 15 to 37 was biased towards CD4+.

Only a few counts were recorded for this clonotype. What antigen it recognizes has not been identified. No quality values exist for individual bases; no much larger clone is one base distant. Inclusive of the bounding cysteine and phenylalanine, the CDR3 is 17 residues long. The CDR3 DNA has 51 bases and is translated from base 1. Clipping removes 5 bases from V and 1 base from J, with 11 as the unmatched junction base count. CDR1 and CDR2, per the germline V gene, are MNHEY and SVGEGT. Ficoll-Paque density gradient centrifugation was used to isolate PBMCs. The sample was run on an Illumina NovaSeq 6000. TCRalpha and TCRbeta cDNA libraries were constructed by 5'RACE with constant-segment primers, with sample barcodes and unique molecular identifiers being introduced. Trizol reagent was used to extract RNA from every sample. Libraries were amplified in two PCR steps, with a second sample barcode and Illumina TruSeq adapters added in the second step. Libraries were sequenced on an Illumina NovaSeq with 2 x 150 bp paired-end reads. The source study handled its data this way. The reads were demultiplexed and collapsed into UMI-guided consensus sequences using migec v1.2.7. Using mixcr v2.1.11, the UMI consensuses were aligned to TRA and TRB V and J templates and assembled into clonotypes. A clonotype was counted as expanded or contracted only if both edgeR and NoisET called the change significant, with noise models trained on biological replicates. For edgeR calls, the cutoffs were a false discovery rate-adjusted p below 0.01 and a log2 fold-change threshold of 1. As an exploratory analysis of dynamics, max-normalized trajectories of the 1000 most abundant clonotypes were examined with PCA combined with hierarchical clustering. The CD4 or CD8 phenotype of responding clones was assigned using the separately sequenced CD4+ and CD8+ repertoires. TCRdb reprocessed the public reads (quality trimming at Q25 with fastp, clone calling with MiXCR) and kept in-frame beta chains. Rows matching on CDR3 protein sequence are summarized as one entry with the most common DNA and genes. TCRdb assigned the V and J calls; the authors' analysis was not used. The sample data list under 350,000 distinct CDR3 sequences, and 15% to 20% of these were observed just once. The top ten clonotypes cover roughly 20% of the sample.

The material sequenced was PBMCs or a T cell subset sorted from them (not recorded which). The V gene is TRBV6-2 or TRBV6-3 and the J gene is TRBJ2-1; TRBD1 fits 7 bases in the junction. The TCR comes from a man aged 18 to 29 who had mild COVID-19 (a few samples of this study predate the infection). The sample titles of this study are shuffled in the database, so cell type and time point are left out; the donor was told from shared clones. Read as DNA, the sequence is TGTGCCAGCAGTAGATTGGGACAGCTGCTATCCTACAATGAGCAGTTCTTC. This codes for CASSRLGQLLSYNEQFF.